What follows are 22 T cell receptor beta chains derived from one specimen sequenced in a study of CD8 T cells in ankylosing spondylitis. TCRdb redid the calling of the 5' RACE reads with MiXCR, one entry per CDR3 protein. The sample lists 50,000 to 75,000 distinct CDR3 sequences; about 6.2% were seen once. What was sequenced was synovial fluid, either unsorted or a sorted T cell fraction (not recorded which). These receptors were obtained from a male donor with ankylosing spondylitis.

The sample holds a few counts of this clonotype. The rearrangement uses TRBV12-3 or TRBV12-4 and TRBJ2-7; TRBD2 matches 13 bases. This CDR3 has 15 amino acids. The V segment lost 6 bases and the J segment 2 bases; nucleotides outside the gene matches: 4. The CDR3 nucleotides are TGTGCCAGCAGGTCACTAGCGGGAGGGCCCTACGAGCAGTACTTC. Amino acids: CASRSLAGGPYEQYF.

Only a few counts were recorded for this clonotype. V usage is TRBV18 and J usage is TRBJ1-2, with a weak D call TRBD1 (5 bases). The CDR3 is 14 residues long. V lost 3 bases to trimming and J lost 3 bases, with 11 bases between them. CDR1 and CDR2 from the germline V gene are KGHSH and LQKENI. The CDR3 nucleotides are TGTGCCAGCTCACCTGGGACCGCCGACTATGGCTACACCTTC. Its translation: CASSPGTADYGYTF.

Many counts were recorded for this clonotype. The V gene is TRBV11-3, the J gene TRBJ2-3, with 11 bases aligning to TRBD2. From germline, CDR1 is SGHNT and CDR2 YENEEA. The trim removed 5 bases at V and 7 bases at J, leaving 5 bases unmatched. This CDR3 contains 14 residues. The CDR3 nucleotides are TGTGCCAGCAGCGTACTAGCGGGAGTGAATACGCAGTATTTT. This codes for CASSVLAGVNTQYF.

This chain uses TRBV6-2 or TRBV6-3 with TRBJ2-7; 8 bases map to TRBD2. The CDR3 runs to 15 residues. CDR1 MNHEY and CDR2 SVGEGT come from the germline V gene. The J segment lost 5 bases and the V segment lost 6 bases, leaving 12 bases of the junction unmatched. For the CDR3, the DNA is TGTGCCAGCAGCGATCGCGGGGGGAGCTTCCACGAGCAGTACTTC. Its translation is CASSDRGGSFHEQYF.

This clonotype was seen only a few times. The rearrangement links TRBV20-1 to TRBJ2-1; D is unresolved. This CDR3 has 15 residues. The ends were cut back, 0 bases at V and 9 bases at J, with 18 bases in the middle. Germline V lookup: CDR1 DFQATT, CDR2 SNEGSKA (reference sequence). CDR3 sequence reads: CSARDSPSRPGEQFF. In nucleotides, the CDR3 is TGCAGTGCTAGAGATAGCCCAAGTCGACCGGGTGAGCAGTTCTTC.

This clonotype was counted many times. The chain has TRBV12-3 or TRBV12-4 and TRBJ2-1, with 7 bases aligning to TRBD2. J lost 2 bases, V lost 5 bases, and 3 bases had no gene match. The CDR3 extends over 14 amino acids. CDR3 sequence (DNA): TGTGCCAGCAGTCAAAGCGGGACCTACAATGAGCAGTTCTTC. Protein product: CASSQSGTYNEQFF.

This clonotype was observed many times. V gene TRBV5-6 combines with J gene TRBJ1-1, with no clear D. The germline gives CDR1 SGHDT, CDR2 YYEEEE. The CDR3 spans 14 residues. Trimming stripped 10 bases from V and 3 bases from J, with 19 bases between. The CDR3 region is CASRQVGIYTEAFF. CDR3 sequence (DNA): TGTGCCTCCCGGCAGGTAGGGATATACACTGAAGCTTTCTTT.

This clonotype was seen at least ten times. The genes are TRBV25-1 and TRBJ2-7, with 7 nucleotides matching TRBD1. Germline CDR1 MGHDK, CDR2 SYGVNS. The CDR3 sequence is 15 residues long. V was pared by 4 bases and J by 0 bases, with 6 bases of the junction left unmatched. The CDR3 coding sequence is TGTGCCAGCAGTGCTTGGGGACAGAACTCCTACGAGCAGTACTTC. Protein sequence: CASSAWGQNSYEQYF.

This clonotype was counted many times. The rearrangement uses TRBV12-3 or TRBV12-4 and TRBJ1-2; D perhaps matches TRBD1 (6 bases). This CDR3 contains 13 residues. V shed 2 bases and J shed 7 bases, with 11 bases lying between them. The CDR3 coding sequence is TGTGCCAGCAGTTTAAGGGGGTGGGCTGGCTACACCTTC. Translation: CASSLRGWAGYTF.

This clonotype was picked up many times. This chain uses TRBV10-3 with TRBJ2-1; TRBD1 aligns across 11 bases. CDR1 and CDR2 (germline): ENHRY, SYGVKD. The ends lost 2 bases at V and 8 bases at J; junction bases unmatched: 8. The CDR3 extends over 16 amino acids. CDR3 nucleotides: TGTGCCATCAGTGAGAGGACAGGGGGCTCTATGGATGAGCAGTTCTTC. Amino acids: CAISERTGGSMDEQFF.

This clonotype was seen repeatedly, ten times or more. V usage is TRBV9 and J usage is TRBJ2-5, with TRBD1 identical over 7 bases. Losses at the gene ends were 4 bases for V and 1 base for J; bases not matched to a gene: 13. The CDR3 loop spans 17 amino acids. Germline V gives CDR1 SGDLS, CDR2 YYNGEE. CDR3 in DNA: TGTGCCAGCAGCCCCCGGTTTAGGGGGCCTTTCCAAGAGACCCAGTACTTC. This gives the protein CASSPRFRGPFQETQYF.

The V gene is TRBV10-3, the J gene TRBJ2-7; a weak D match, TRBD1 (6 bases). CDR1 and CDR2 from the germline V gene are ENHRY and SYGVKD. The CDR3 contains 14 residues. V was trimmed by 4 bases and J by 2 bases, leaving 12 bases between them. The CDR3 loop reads CAISGRDKPYEQYF. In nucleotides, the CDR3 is TGTGCCATCAGTGGCCGGGACAAACCCTACGAGCAGTACTTC.

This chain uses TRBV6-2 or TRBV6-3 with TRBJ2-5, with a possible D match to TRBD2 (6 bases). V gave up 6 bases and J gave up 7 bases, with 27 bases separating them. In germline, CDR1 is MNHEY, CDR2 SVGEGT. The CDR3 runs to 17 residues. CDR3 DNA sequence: TGTGCCAGCAGATCGAGAACCCGGGACTCCCTTTATGTGACCCAGTACTTC. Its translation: CASRSRTRDSLYVTQYF.

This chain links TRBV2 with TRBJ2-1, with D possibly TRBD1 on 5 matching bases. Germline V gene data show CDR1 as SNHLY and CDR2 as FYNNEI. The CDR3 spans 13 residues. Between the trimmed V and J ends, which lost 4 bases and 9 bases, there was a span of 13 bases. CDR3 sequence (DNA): TGTGCCAGCAGTGCCAGGGATTCGGGTGAGCAGTTCTTC. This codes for CASSARDSGEQFF.

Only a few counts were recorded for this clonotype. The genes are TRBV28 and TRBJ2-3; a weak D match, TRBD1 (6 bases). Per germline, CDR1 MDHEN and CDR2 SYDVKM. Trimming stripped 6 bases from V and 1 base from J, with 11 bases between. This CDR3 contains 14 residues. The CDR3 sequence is CASRPAGGTDTQYF. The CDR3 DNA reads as TGTGCCAGCAGACCAGCAGGGGGCACAGATACGCAGTATTTT.

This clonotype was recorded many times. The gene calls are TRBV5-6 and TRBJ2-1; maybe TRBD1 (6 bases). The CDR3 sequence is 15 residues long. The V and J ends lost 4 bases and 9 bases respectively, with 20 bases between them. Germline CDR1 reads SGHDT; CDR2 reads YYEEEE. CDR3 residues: CASSTSGRRGGEQFF. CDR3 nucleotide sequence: TGTGCCAGCAGCACCTCGGGGCGGAGAGGGGGTGAGCAGTTCTTC. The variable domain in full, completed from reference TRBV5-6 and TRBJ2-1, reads DAGVTQSPTHLIKTRGQQVTLRCSPKSGHDTVSWYQQALGQGPQFIFQYYEEEERQRGNFPDRFSGHQFPNYSSELNVNALLLGDSALYLCASSTSGRRGGEQFFGPGTRLTVL.

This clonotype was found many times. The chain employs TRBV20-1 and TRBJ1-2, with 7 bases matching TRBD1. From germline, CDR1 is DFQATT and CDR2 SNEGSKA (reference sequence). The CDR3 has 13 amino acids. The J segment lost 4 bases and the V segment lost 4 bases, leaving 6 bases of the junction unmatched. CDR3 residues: CSATDRSPYGYTF. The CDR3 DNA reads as TGCAGTGCTACGGACAGGTCGCCCTATGGCTACACCTTC.

The CDR3 region is CASRYTGGDTEAFF. DNA of the CDR3: TGTGCCAGCAGGTACACAGGGGGTGACACTGAAGCTTTCTTT. The chain has TRBV6-5 and TRBJ1-1; 8 nucleotides line up with TRBD1. The CDR3 is 14 amino acids. CDR1 is MNHEY and CDR2 is SVGAGI in the germline V gene. V trimming: 6 bases; J trimming: 3 bases; junction bases outside the gene matches: 6.

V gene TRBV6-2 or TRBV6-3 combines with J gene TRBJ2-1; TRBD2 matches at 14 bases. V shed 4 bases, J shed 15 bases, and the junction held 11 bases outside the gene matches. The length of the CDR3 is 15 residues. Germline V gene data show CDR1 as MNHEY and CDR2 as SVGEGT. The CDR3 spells CASSFGLAGGFVPFF. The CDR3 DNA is TGTGCCAGCAGTTTCGGACTAGCGGGAGGATTCGTGCCGTTCTTC.

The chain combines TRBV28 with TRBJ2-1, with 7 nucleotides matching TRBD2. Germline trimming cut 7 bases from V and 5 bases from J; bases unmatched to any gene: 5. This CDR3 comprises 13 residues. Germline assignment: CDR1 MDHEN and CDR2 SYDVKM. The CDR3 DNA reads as TGTGCCAGCACCAAGGGAGGGAACAATGAGCAGTTCTTC. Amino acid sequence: CASTKGGNNEQFF.

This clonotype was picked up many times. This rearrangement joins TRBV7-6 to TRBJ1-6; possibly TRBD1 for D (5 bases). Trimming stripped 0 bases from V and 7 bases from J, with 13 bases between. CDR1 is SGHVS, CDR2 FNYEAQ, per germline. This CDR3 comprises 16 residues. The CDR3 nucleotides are TGTGCCAGCAGCTTAGCGGGGCCACGAGAGAATTCACCCCTCCACTTT. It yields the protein CASSLAGPRENSPLHF.

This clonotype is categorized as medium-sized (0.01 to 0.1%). The CDR3 spells CSVGRGYPGQGINEQFF. The CDR3 DNA follows: TGCAGCGTTGGAAGGGGTTACCCGGGACAGGGAATAAATGAGCAGTTCTTC. The chain joins TRBV29-1 to TRBJ2-1; 9 bases map to TRBD1. CDR1 and CDR2 from the germline V gene are SQVTM and ANQGSEA. This CDR3 comprises 17 residues. The trim removed 4 bases at V and 7 bases at J, leaving 17 bases unmatched.